This TCR beta chain was identified during a study of T-cell memory formation after mild COVID-19. This clonotype has just a few counts. Its target is unknown. V lost 1 base, J lost 8 bases, and 14 bases lay in between. The CDR3 spans 14 residues. Germline CDR1 reads MGHRA; CDR2 reads YSYEKL. A single record per CDR3 protein comes from TCRdb applying MiXCR to the 5' RACE reads. Of more than 350,000 distinct CDR3 sequences listed, approximately 21% are singletons. Findings of the study overall: Later expanders leaned CD4+, whereas day 15 to 85 contracting clones were balanced CD4/CD8.

The sample taken for sequencing was PBMCs or a T cell subset sorted from them (not recorded which). V gene TRBV4-1 combines with J gene TRBJ1-2; TRBD1 might be the D (5 bases). This TCR was sampled from an adult woman who had mild COVID-19 (a few samples of this study predate the infection). Cell type and time point are not known. The CDR3 reads CASSQVGQWGGYTF. In DNA form, the CDR3 reads TGCGCCAGCAGCCAAGTGGGGCAATGGGGGGGCTACACCTTC.